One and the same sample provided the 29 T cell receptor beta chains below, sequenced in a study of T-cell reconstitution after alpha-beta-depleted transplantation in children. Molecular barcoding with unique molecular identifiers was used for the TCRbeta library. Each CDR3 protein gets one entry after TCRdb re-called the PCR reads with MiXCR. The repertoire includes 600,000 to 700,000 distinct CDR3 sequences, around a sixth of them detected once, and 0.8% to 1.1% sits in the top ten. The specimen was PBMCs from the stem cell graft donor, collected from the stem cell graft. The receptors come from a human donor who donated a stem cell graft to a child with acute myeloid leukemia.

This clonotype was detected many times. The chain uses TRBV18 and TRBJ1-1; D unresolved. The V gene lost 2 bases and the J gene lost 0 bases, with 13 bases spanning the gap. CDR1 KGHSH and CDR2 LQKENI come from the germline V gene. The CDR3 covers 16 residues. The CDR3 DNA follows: TGTGCCAGCTCACCATCGACGAGGGCAATGAACACTGAAGCTTTCTTT. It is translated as CASSPSTRAMNTEAFF.

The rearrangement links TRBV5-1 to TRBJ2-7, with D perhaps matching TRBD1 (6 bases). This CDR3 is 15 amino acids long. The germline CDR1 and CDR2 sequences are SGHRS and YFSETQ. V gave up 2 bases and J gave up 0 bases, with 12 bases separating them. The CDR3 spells CASSFTGRSSYEQYF. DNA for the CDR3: TGCGCCAGCAGCTTCACAGGGCGGAGCTCCTACGAGCAGTACTTC.

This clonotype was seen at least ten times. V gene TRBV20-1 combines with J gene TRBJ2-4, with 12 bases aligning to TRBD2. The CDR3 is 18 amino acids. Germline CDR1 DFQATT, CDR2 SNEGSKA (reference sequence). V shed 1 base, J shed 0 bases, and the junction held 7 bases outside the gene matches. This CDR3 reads CSARGGLAGSLAKNIQYF. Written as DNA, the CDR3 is TGCAGTGCTAGAGGGGGACTAGCGGGTTCGCTAGCCAAAAACATTCAGTACTTC.

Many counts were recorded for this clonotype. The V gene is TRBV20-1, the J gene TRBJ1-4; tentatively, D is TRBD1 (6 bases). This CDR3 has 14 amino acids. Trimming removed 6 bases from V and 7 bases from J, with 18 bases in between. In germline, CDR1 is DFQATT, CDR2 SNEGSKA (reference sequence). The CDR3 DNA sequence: TGCAGTGCGGATCGGGGGGGCGCTGGTGAAAAACTGTTTTTT. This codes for CSADRGGAGEKLFF.

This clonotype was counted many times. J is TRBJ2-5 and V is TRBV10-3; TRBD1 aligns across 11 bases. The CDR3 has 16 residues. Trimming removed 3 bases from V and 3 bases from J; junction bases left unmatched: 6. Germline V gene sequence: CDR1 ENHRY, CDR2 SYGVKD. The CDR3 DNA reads TGTGCCATCAGTGACCCAAGGACAGGGGGCGAAGAGACCCAGTACTTC. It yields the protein CAISDPRTGGEETQYF.

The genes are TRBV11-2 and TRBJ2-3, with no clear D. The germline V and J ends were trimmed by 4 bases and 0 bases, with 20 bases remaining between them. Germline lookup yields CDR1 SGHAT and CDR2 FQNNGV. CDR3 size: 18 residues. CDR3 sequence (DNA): TGTGCCAGCAGCTCCCACCCCTCGAAAGCAGCTAGCACAGATACGCAGTATTTT. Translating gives CASSSHPSKAASTDTQYF.

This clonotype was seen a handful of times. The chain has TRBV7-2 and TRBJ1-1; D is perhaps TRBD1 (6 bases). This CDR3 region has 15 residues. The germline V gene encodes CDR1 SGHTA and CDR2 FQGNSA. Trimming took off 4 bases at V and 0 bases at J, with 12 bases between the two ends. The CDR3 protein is CASSWGAAMNTEAFF. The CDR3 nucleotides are TGTGCCAGCAGCTGGGGGGCGGCGATGAACACTGAAGCTTTCTTT.

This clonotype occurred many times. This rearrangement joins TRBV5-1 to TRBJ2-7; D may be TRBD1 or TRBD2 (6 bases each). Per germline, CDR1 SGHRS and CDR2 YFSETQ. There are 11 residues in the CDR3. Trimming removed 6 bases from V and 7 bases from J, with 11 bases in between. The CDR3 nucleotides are TGCGCCAGCACTACAGGGAGGGAGCAGTACTTC. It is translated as CASTTGREQYF.

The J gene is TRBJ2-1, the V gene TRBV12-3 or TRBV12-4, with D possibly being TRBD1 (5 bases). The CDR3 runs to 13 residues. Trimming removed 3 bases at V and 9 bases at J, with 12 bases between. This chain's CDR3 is CASSLQGGSEQFF. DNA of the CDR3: TGTGCCAGCAGTTTGCAGGGTGGTAGTGAGCAGTTCTTC.

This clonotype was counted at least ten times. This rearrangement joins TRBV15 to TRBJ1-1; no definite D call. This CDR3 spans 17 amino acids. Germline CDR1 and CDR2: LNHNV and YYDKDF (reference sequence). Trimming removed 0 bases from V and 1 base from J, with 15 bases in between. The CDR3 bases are TGTGCCACCAGCAGAGATGTGATCACCAGCTCGAACACTGAAGCTTTCTTT. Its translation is CATSRDVITSSNTEAFF.

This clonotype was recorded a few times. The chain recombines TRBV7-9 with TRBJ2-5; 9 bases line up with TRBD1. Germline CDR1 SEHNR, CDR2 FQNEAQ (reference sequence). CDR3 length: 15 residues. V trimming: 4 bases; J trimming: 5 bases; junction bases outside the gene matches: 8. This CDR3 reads CASSSGDRDSETQYF. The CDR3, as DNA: TGTGCCAGCAGCTCCGGGGACAGGGATTCTGAGACCCAGTACTTC. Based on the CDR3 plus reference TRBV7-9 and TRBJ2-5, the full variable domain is DTGVSQNPRHKITKRGQNVTFRCDPISEHNRLYWYRQTLGQGPEFLTYFQNEAQLEKSRLLSDRFSAERPKGSFSTLEIQRTEQGDSAMYLCASSSGDRDSETQYFGPGTRLLVL.

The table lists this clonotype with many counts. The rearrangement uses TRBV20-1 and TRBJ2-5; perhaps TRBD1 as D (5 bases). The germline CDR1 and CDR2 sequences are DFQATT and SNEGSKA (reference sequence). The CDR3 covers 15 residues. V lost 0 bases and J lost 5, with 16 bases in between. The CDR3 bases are TGCAGTGCTAGAGATCTGAAGGGGCCAGGCGAGACCCAGTACTTC. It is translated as CSARDLKGPGETQYF.

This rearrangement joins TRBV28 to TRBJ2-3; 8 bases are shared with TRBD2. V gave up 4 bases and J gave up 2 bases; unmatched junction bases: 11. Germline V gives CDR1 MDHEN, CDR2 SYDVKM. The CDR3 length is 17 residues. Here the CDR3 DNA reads TGTGCCAGCAGTTCCCACAAAGAGCGGGGGATCACAGATACGCAGTATTTT. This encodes CASSSHKERGITDTQYF.

CDR3 nucleotides: TGTGCCAGTACCAGGACAGGCCGGAACACTGAAGCTTTCTTT. This gives the protein CASTRTGRNTEAFF. V and J are TRBV27 and TRBJ1-1; 7 bases match TRBD1. The germline V gene has CDR1 MNHEY and CDR2 SMNVEV (reference sequence). Trimming at V came to 9 bases and at J to 1 base, leaving 8 bases not matched to a gene. CDR3 length equals 14 residues.

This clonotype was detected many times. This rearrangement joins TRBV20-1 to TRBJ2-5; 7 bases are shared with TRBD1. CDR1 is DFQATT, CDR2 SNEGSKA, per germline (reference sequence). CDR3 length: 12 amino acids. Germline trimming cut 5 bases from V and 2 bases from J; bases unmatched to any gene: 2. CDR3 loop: CSAVDRQETQYF. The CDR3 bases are TGCAGTGCTGTGGACAGGCAAGAGACCCAGTACTTC.

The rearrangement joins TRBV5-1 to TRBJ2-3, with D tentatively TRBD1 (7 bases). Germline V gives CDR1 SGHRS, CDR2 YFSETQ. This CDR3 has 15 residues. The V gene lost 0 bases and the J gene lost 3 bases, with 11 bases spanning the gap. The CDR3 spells CASSLEAGGTDTQYF. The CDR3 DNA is TGCGCCAGCAGCTTGGAAGCAGGGGGGACAGATACGCAGTATTTT.

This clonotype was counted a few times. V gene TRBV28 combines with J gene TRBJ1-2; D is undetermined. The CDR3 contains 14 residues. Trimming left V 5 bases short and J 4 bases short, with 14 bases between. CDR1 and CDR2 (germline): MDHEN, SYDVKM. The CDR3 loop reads CASSVVQYLYGYTF. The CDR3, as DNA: TGTGCCAGCAGTGTCGTACAGTACCTCTATGGCTACACCTTC.

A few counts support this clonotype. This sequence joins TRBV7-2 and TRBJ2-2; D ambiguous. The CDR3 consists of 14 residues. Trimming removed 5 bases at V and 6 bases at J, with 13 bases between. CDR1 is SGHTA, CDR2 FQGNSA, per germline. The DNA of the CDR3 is TGTGCCAGCAGCCTGGGGTCGGGCGCCGGGGAGCTGTTTTTT. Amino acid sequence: CASSLGSGAGELFF.

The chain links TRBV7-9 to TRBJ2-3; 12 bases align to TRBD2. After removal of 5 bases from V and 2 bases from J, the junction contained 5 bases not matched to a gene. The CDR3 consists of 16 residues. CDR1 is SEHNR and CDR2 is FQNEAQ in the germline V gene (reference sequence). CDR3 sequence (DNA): TGTGCCAGCAGCCTCCCTAGCGGGGGGGTCACAGATACGCAGTATTTT. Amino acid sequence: CASSLPSGGVTDTQYF.

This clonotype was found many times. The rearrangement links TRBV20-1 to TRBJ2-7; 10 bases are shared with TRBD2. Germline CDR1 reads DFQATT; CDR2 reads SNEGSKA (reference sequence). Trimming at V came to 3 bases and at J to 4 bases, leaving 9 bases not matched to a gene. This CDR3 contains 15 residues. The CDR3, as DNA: TGCAGTGCTAGGGTAGGACTAGCGGAATCTTACGAGCAGTACGTC. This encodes CSARVGLAESYEQYV.

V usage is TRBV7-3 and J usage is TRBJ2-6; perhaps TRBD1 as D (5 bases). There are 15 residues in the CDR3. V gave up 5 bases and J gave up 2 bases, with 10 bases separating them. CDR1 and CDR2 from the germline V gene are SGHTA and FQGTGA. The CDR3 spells CASSAQVAGANVLTF. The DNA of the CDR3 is TGTGCCAGCAGCGCACAGGTAGCTGGGGCCAACGTCCTGACTTTC.

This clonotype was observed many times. CDR3 nucleotide sequence: TGCAGTGCTAGAGATGAGTATACCGGCCGAGCTTTCTTT. This sequence encodes CSARDEYTGRAFF. The gene calls are TRBV20-1 and TRBJ1-1; D uncertain. The CDR3 is 13 residues long. Trimming took 0 bases from V and 10 from J, leaving 15 bases between them. In germline, CDR1 is DFQATT, CDR2 SNEGSKA (reference sequence).

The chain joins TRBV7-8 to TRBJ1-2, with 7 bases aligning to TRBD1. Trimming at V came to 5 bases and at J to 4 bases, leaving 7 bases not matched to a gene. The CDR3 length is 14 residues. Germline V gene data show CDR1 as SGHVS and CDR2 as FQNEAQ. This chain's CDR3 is CASSRTQGSYGYTF. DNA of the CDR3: TGTGCCAGCAGCCGGACACAGGGGAGCTATGGCTACACCTTC. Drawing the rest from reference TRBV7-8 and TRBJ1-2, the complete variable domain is GAGVSQSPRYKVAKRGQDVALRCDPISGHVSLFWYQQALGQGPEFLTYFQNEAQLDKSGLPSDRFFAERPEGSVSTLKIQRTQQEDSAVYLCASSRTQGSYGYTFGSGTRLTVV.

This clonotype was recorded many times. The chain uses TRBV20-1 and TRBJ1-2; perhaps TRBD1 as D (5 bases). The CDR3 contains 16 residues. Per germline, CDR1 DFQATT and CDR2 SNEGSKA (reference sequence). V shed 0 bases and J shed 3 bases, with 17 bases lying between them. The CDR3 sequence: CSAREVRRGGDYGYTF. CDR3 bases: TGCAGTGCTAGAGAAGTAAGGAGGGGAGGTGACTATGGCTACACCTTC.

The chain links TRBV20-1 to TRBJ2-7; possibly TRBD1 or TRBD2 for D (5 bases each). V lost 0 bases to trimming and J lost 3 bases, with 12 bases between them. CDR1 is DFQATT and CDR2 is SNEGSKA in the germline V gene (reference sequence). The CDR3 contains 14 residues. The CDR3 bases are TGCAGTGCTAGAGATGGGCAGGGAGTCTACGAGCAGTACTTC. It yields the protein CSARDGQGVYEQYF.

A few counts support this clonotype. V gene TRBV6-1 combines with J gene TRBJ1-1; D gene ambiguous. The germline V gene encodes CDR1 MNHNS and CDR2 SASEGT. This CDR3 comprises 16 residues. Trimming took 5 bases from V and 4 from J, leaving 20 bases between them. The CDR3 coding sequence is TGTGCCAGCAGTCAATCGGACGGAGGTTTCGTCACTGAAGCTTTCTTT. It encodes CASSQSDGGFVTEAFF.

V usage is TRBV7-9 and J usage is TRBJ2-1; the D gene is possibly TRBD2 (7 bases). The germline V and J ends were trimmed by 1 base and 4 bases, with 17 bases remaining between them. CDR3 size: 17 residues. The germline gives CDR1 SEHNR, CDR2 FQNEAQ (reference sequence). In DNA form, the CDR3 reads TGTGCCAGCAGCTTAGTAGGCGTGGGGGGGCTTTACAATGAGCAGTTCTTC. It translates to CASSLVGVGGLYNEQFF.

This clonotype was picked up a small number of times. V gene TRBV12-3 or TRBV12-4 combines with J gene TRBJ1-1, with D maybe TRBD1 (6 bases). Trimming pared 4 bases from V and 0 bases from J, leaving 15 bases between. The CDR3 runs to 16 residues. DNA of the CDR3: TGTGCCAGCAGTTCTCGGAGTCAGGGGATGAACACTGAAGCTTTCTTT. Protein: CASSSRSQGMNTEAFF.

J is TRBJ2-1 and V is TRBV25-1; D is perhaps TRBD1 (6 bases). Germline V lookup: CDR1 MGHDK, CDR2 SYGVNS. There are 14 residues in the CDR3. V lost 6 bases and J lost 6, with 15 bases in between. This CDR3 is CASRKTGTSNEQFF. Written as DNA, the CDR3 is TGTGCCAGCAGAAAAACCGGGACAAGCAATGAGCAGTTCTTC.